A single sample gave rise to the 31 T cell receptor beta chains below, sequenced in a study of beta chain features in type 1 diabetes. cDNA synthesis used the whole RNA isolate, giving expressed TCRB sequences. The repertoire was sequenced with immunoSEQ multiplex PCR; TCRdb's copy has only in-frame clones and lacks some. The table shows under 200,000 clones, with approximately 8.4% occurring only once. The material sequenced was central memory CD4+ T cells from blood. The source of these receptors is a woman younger than 30 in good health.

The genes are TRBV10-2 and TRBJ1-5; a weak D match, TRBD1 (5 bases). V was trimmed by 3 bases and J by 7 bases, leaving 19 bases between them. This CDR3 region has 16 residues. The germline CDR1 and CDR2 sequences are WSHSY and SAAADI. The CDR3 region has the DNA TGCGCCAGCAGTGAAGGGACGGGGACTAGCGGGCAGCCCCAGCATTTT. Protein sequence: CASSEGTGTSGQPQHF.

This CDR3 reads CAWRQAGGPQEQFF. The CDR3, as DNA: TGTGCCTGGAGGCAAGCGGGAGGGCCACAGGAGCAGTTCTTC. The V gene is TRBV30, the J gene TRBJ2-1; 10 bases line up with TRBD2. The germline CDR1 and CDR2 sequences are GTSNPN and SVGIG (reference sequence). V dropped 3 bases and J dropped 10; count of bases not matched to a gene: 9. There are 14 residues in the CDR3.

A remark on this clone: Within the sample, other DNA sequences also encode this same CDR3. The chain carries TRBV7-3 and TRBJ2-1, with D tentatively TRBD2 (6 bases). Looked up from germline, CDR1 is SGHTA and CDR2 is FQGTGA. CDR3 length: 14 residues. V lost 5 bases, J lost 5 bases, and 13 bases lay in between. CDR3 sequence (DNA): TGTGCCAGCAGCCTCGGGGGACGGAACAATGAGCAGTTCTTC. Encoded protein: CASSLGGRNNEQFF.

This chain connects TRBV4-2 to TRBJ2-3; 7 bases are a match to TRBD1. CDR3 length: 16 amino acids. V was pared by 0 bases and J by 7 bases, with 10 bases of the junction left unmatched. Per the germline V gene, CDR1 is LGHNA and CDR2 is YNFKEQ. This chain's CDR3 is CASSQEGNRGLNTQYF. CDR3 sequence (DNA): TGTGCCAGCAGCCAAGAGGGGAACAGGGGTTTAAATACGCAGTATTTT.

The chain recombines TRBV5-1 with TRBJ2-7; maybe TRBD2 (7 bases). The CDR3 runs 14 residues. Trimming shortened V by 7 bases and J by 5 bases, and 19 bases separated the two germline ends. Germline loops: CDR1 SGHRS, CDR2 YFSETQ. The chain's CDR3 is CASSKGGAEDEQYF. CDR3 bases: TGCGCCAGCTCTAAGGGGGGGGCTGAGGACGAGCAGTACTTC.

V is TRBV7-2 and J is TRBJ2-5; D is unclear. The V gene lost 4 bases and the J gene lost 5 bases, with 11 bases spanning the gap. The germline gives CDR1 SGHTA, CDR2 FQGNSA. The CDR3 contains 13 residues. This chain's CDR3 is CASSSSLEETQYF. The CDR3 coding sequence is TGTGCCAGCAGCTCCTCCCTAGAGGAGACCCAGTACTTC.

This clone was counted a few times. The chain recombines TRBV5-1 with TRBJ2-3; TRBD2 aligns across 10 bases. CDR1 and CDR2 from the germline V gene are SGHRS and YFSETQ. CDR3 size: 14 residues. V was clipped by 3 bases and J by 4 bases; unmatched bases: 2. CDR3 in DNA: TGCGCCAGCAGCTCAAGCGGGGGGGCAGATACGCAGTATTTT. Protein: CASSSSGGADTQYF.

The V call is TRBV9, the J call TRBJ1-4; D call uncertain. Germline CDR1 SGDLS, CDR2 YYNGEE. The V gene lost 3 bases and the J gene lost 8 bases, with 11 bases spanning the gap. This CDR3 has 13 amino acids. In DNA, the CDR3 is TGTGCCAGCAGCGGGCCAGACAAGGAAAAACTGTTTTTT. Translated: CASSGPDKEKLFF.

This chain links TRBV19 with TRBJ2-3; 11 positions agree with TRBD2. Trimming took 4 bases from V and 3 from J; bases not matched to a gene: 9. The CDR3 is 17 amino acids. Germline lookup yields CDR1 LNHDA and CDR2 SQIVND (reference sequence). CDR3 region: CASSTKTGTSGTDTQYF. Here the CDR3 DNA reads TGTGCCAGTAGTACAAAAACCGGGACTAGCGGAACAGATACGCAGTATTTT.

This clone was counted only a few times. The CDR3 is CASSSQGGKTQYF. CDR3 coding DNA: TGTGCCAGCAGCTCCCAGGGAGGAAAGACCCAGTACTTC. The chain has TRBV7-2 and TRBJ2-5, with D maybe TRBD2 (6 bases). Trimming took 4 bases from V and 6 from J, leaving 12 bases between them. The CDR3 covers 13 residues. CDR1 is SGHTA and CDR2 is FQGNSA in the germline V gene.

Concerning this clone itself: Other DNA sequences in the sample encode the same CDR3. The genes are TRBV7-2 and TRBJ2-3; no definite D call. Germline V gives CDR1 SGHTA, CDR2 FQGNSA. The CDR3 extends over 14 amino acids. V was trimmed by 5 bases and J by 3 bases, leaving 12 bases between them. CDR3 bases: TGTGCCAGCAGCCCTACAGTTTCAACAGATACGCAGTATTTT. This gives the protein CASSPTVSTDTQYF.

Only a few counts were recorded for this clone. The rearrangement joins TRBV7-9 to TRBJ2-2; D is unclear. The CDR3 is 14 amino acids. Germline loops: CDR1 SEHNR, CDR2 FQNEAQ (reference sequence). Trimming pared 2 bases from V and 6 bases from J, leaving 10 bases between. CDR3 sequence: CASSLTTVSGELFF. In DNA, the CDR3 is TGTGCCAGCAGCTTAACAACAGTATCCGGGGAGCTGTTTTTT.

V is TRBV11-2 and J is TRBJ2-1, with D perhaps TRBD2 (6 bases). The germline CDR1 and CDR2 sequences are SGHAT and FQNNGV. Trimming removed 5 bases at V and 0 bases at J, with 17 bases between. The CDR3 has 17 residues. Here the CDR3 reads CASSPRAGYFSYNEQFF. The DNA for the CDR3 is TGTGCCAGCAGCCCCCGGGCGGGGTATTTCTCCTACAATGAGCAGTTCTTC. Complete variable domain (other parts from reference TRBV11-2 and TRBJ2-1): EAGVAQSPRYKIIEKRQSVAFWCNPISGHATLYWYQQILGQGPKLLIQFQNNGVVDDSQLPKDRFSAERLKGVDSTLKIQPAKLEDSAVYLCASSPRAGYFSYNEQFFGPGTRLTVL.

This clone has just a few counts. The chain uses TRBV27 and TRBJ1-2; TRBD1 aligns across 8 bases. The CDR3 is 14 residues long. CDR1 MNHEY and CDR2 SMNVEV come from the germline V gene (reference sequence). Trimming removed 5 bases from V and 6 bases from J; junction bases left unmatched: 8. The CDR3 DNA reads TGTGCCAGCAGTCTTGGGACAGGAGGGCATGGCTACACCTTC. Translating it yields CASSLGTGGHGYTF.

This clone showed up just a few times. The genes are TRBV30 and TRBJ2-7; 14 positions agree with TRBD2. Trimming removed 7 bases from V and 4 bases from J; junction bases left unmatched: 6. The CDR3 has 14 amino acids. Looked up from germline, CDR1 is GTSNPN and CDR2 is SVGIG (reference sequence). DNA for the CDR3: TGTGCCTTCCTCCGGACTAGCGGGGGGTACGAGCAGTACTTC. It specifies CAFLRTSGGYEQYF.

This clone was observed a handful of times. This chain uses TRBV7-3 with TRBJ2-7, with TRBD2 identical over 7 bases. Germline V CDR1 and CDR2: SGHTA, FQGTGA. This CDR3 has 13 amino acids. Trimming at V came to 0 bases and at J to 5 bases, leaving 1 base not matched to a gene. This CDR3 is CASSLTGGDEQYF. The CDR3 DNA reads TGTGCCAGCAGCTTAACGGGAGGGGACGAGCAGTACTTC.

CDR3 in amino acids: CSVEETGNTEAFF. For the CDR3, the DNA is TGCAGCGTTGAAGAAACAGGGAACACTGAAGCTTTCTTT. J is TRBJ1-1 and V is TRBV29-1; the D gene is possibly TRBD1 (5 bases). Germline V gene lookup returns CDR1 SQVTM and CDR2 ANQGSEA. V was clipped by 0 bases and J by 1 base, with 6 bases between them. The CDR3 has 13 residues.

This clone showed up just a few times. This rearrangement joins TRBV9 to TRBJ2-7; 9 positions match TRBD1. The V and J ends lost 0 bases and 10 bases, in that order; junction bases with no gene match: 8. Germline assignment: CDR1 SGDLS and CDR2 YYNGEE. There are 14 residues in the CDR3. CDR3 DNA: TGTGCCAGCAGCGTAGACCCGAGAACAGGGGGCCAGTACTTC. As protein: CASSVDPRTGGQYF. Looking up the rest from reference TRBV9 and TRBJ2-7 gives the full variable domain: DSGVTQTPKHLITATGQRVTLRCSPRSGDLSVYWYQQSLDQGLQFLIQYYNGEERAKGNILERFSAQQFPDLHSELNLSSLELGDSALYFCASSVDPRTGGQYFGPGTRLTVT.

This clone came up a few times. The V and J genes are TRBV6-4 and TRBJ1-2; 7 bases agree with TRBD1. Germline CDR1 MRHNA, CDR2 SNTAGT. The CDR3 extends over 12 amino acids. The J segment lost 2 bases and the V segment lost 6 bases, leaving 0 bases of the junction unmatched. As DNA, the CDR3 is TGTGCCAGCAGGGGACAGAACTATGGCTACACCTTC. Protein sequence: CASRGQNYGYTF.

This rearrangement joins TRBV27 to TRBJ2-1; D is possibly TRBD1 (6 bases). V lost 4 bases, J lost 2 bases, and 15 bases lay in between. This CDR3 has 16 residues. CDR1 and CDR2 from the germline V gene are MNHEY and SMNVEV (reference sequence). DNA of the CDR3: TGTGCCAGCAGTTCGCTACAGGGCCCCCCCTACAATGAGCAGTTCTTC. Residues: CASSSLQGPPYNEQFF.

The chain links TRBV19 to TRBJ2-3, with 11 bases fitting TRBD2. V was pared by 3 bases and J by 4 bases, with 9 bases of the junction left unmatched. Germline assignment: CDR1 LNHDA and CDR2 SQIVND (reference sequence). The CDR3 contains 17 residues. The CDR3 nucleotides read TGTGCCAGTAGTATGAGTGCGCGACTAGCGGGGTCAGATACGCAGTATTTT. Its protein product is CASSMSARLAGSDTQYF.

This clone occurred a few times. The chain has TRBV2 and TRBJ1-2, with D unclear. Germline values: CDR1 SNHLY, CDR2 FYNNEI. This CDR3 comprises 13 residues. The V gene lost 5 bases and the J gene lost 7 bases, with 14 bases spanning the gap. The CDR3 sequence is CASSRYPSGGYTF. CDR3 sequence (DNA): TGTGCCAGCAGTCGGTACCCTTCCGGTGGCTACACCTTC.

The chain has TRBV18 and TRBJ2-7, with D tentatively TRBD2 (6 bases). Germline CDR1 is KGHSH and CDR2 is LQKENI. The CDR3 has 11 amino acids. With 6 bases removed from V and 6 bases from J, the gap between germline ends came to 9 bases. The CDR3 loop is CASSVGGEQYF. The CDR3 DNA reads TGTGCCAGCTCGGTCGGGGGCGAGCAGTACTTC.

V is TRBV30 and J is TRBJ1-1; the match to TRBD1 covers 11 bases. The V segment lost 0 bases and the J segment 10 bases; nucleotides outside the gene matches: 4. This CDR3 is 13 amino acids long. Germline CDR1 GTSNPN, CDR2 SVGIG (reference sequence). The CDR3 DNA sequence: TGTGCCTGGAGTGTAATGGGACAGGGGGGAGCTTTCTTT. Its protein product is CAWSVMGQGGAFF.

This clone was picked up a small number of times. The DNA of the CDR3 is TGTGCCTGTCAGGGGGCCGGGGAGCTGTTTTTT. It encodes CACQGAGELFF. The chain combines TRBV30 with TRBJ2-2, with TRBD1 matching 7 bases. J was trimmed by 6 bases and V by 6 bases; bases with no gene match: 1. Germline V gives CDR1 GTSNPN, CDR2 SVGIG (reference sequence). The CDR3 is 11 residues long.

This clone was detected only a few times. The sample holds other DNA sequences that translate to the same CDR3. The V call is TRBV7-2, the J call TRBJ2-7; 7 nucleotides align to TRBD2. Germline lookup yields CDR1 SGHTA and CDR2 FQGNSA. The CDR3 is 15 residues long. V dropped 1 base and J dropped 0; count of bases not matched to a gene: 3. The CDR3: CASSLDGGGSYEQYF. As DNA, the CDR3 is TGTGCCAGCAGCTTAGATGGCGGGGGCTCCTACGAGCAGTACTTC.

V is TRBV15 and J is TRBJ2-7; D may be TRBD1 (6 bases). CDR1 LNHNV and CDR2 YYDKDF come from the germline V gene (reference sequence). CDR3 length equals 17 residues. Between the trimmed V and J ends, which lost 0 bases and 4 bases, there was a span of 19 bases. This chain's CDR3 is CATSRDPPTGRGYEQYF. CDR3 nucleotide sequence: TGTGCCACCAGCAGAGATCCCCCGACAGGCCGAGGGTACGAGCAGTACTTC.

The chain joins TRBV5-1 to TRBJ1-2, with 7 nucleotides matching TRBD1. CDR3 length: 13 amino acids. CDR1 and CDR2 from the germline V gene are SGHRS and YFSETQ. Losses at the gene ends were 4 bases for V and 8 bases for J; bases not matched to a gene: 8. CDR3 region: CASSDGQAEGYTF. The DNA of the CDR3 is TGCGCCAGCAGCGATGGACAGGCGGAAGGCTACACCTTC.

The chain links TRBV5-1 to TRBJ2-2; 7 nucleotides align to TRBD1. CDR1 is SGHRS, CDR2 YFSETQ, per germline. The V gene end was trimmed by 0 bases and the J gene end by 2 bases; junction bases not matched to a gene: 10. The CDR3 sequence is 18 residues long. As DNA, the CDR3 is TGCGCCAGCAGCTTGGTACTTAACGGACAGGCTAACACCGGGGAGCTGTTTTTT. This codes for CASSLVLNGQANTGELFF.

The chain uses TRBV30 and TRBJ1-4; unclear D gene. V was clipped by 0 bases and J by 8 bases, with 4 bases between them. From germline, CDR1 is GTSNPN and CDR2 SVGIG (reference sequence). The CDR3 runs 11 residues. The CDR3 here is CAWSVSEKLFF. DNA of the CDR3: TGTGCCTGGAGTGTAAGCGAAAAACTGTTTTTT.

This clone has only a few counts. This chain connects TRBV18 to TRBJ2-7; 7 nucleotides match TRBD2. CDR1 and CDR2 (germline): KGHSH, LQKENI. V was pared by 0 bases and J by 3 bases, with 5 bases of the junction left unmatched. The CDR3 has 15 residues. CDR3 nucleotide sequence: TGTGCCAGCTCACCACCTGCGGGAGCGGACTACGAGCAGTACTTC. Translating it yields CASSPPAGADYEQYF.